One sample yielded the 21 T cell receptor beta chains listed below, sequenced in a study of a mutant IDH1 vaccine in newly diagnosed glioma. Assay used: immunoSEQ multiplex PCR; TCRdb lists only in-frame clones, some missing. The profile shows tens of thousands of clones, approximately 80% of them singletons. The antigens for these receptors are not known. The time point was: week 35, safety follow-up. Doses comprised 300 ug of mutant IDH1 20-mer peptide each, plus topical imiquimod. The source material was PBMCs, sampled from a glioma patient whose treatment included an IDH1 peptide vaccine. The origin of the receptors is a woman aged 18-30 years with glioma.

This chain links TRBV7-9 with TRBJ2-7; no reliable D call. Germline V CDR1 and CDR2: SEHNR, FQNEAQ (reference sequence). This CDR3 is built from 14 residues. V lost 3 bases, J lost 0 bases, and 9 bases lay in between. CDR3 amino acids: CASSLGGVSYEQYF. The CDR3 DNA sequence: TGTGCCAGCAGCTTGGGTGGGGTCTCCTACGAGCAGTACTTC.

This sequence joins TRBV19 and TRBJ2-1, with TRBD2 matching 9 bases. Trimming removed 7 bases from V and 7 bases from J; junction bases left unmatched: 14. CDR1 LNHDA and CDR2 SQIVND come from the germline V gene (reference sequence). The CDR3 consists of 16 residues. Here the CDR3 reads CASTIMGGRAVNEQFF. The CDR3 coding sequence is TGTGCCAGTACCATAATGGGCGGGAGGGCCGTTAATGAGCAGTTCTTC.

This chain uses TRBV18 with TRBJ2-5; 8 nucleotides match TRBD2. The V gene's germline CDR1 is KGHSH and CDR2 LQKENI. This CDR3 is 14 amino acids long. The V segment lost 4 bases and the J segment 4 bases; nucleotides outside the gene matches: 5. In nucleotides, the CDR3 is TGTGCCAGCTCACGTGAGCGGGAGACAGAGACCCAGTACTTC. Amino acid sequence: CASSRERETETQYF. Combining the CDR3 with reference TRBV18 and TRBJ2-5 gives the whole variable domain NAGVMQNPRHLVRRRGQEARLRCSPMKGHSHVYWYRQLPEEGLKFMVYLQKENIIDESGMPKERFSAEFPKEGPSILRIQQVVRGDSAAYFCASSRERETETQYFGPGTRLLVL.

This CDR3 is CASSLERRSTDTQYF. CDR3 DNA sequence: TGCGCCAGCAGCTTGGAACGGAGAAGCACAGATACGCAGTATTTT. J is TRBJ2-3 and V is TRBV5-1; D gene uncertain. Germline V lookup: CDR1 SGHRS, CDR2 YFSETQ. The V end was cut by 0 bases, the J end by 0 bases, with 8 bases between. The CDR3 is made up of 15 amino acids.

The chain couples TRBV5-1 to TRBJ1-2; D possibly corresponds to TRBD1 (5 bases). The CDR3 consists of 14 residues. Germline V gives CDR1 SGHRS, CDR2 YFSETQ. V lost 0 bases, J lost 4 bases, and 10 bases lay in between. The CDR3 protein is CASSLASGTYGYTF. The CDR3 DNA is TGCGCCAGCAGCTTGGCCAGTGGGACCTATGGCTACACCTTC.

This clone has more than one count but fewer than ten. The CDR3 DNA reads as TGTGCCAGCCGGTCGGATCAGAGGGATACGCAGTATTTT. Amino acid sequence: CASRSDQRDTQYF. This chain uses TRBV6-6 with TRBJ2-3, with no clear D. This CDR3 comprises 13 residues. V lost 8 bases and J lost 6, with 15 bases in between. Germline values: CDR1 MNHNY, CDR2 SVGAGI (reference sequence).

V usage is TRBV2 and J usage is TRBJ2-5; 9 bases are a match to TRBD2. Germline V lookup: CDR1 SNHLY, CDR2 FYNNEI. The CDR3 has 15 residues. V trimming: 6 bases; J trimming: 3 bases; junction bases outside the gene matches: 8. CDR3 loop: CASSGGLAAEETQYF. CDR3 nucleotides: TGTGCCAGCAGCGGGGGACTAGCTGCGGAAGAGACCCAGTACTTC.

This chain uses TRBV5-6 with TRBJ1-2; D gene unclear. Germline CDR1 SGHDT, CDR2 YYEEEE. The CDR3 extends over 11 amino acids. V lost 2 bases, J lost 7 bases, and 6 bases lay in between. The CDR3 loop reads CASSFSGGYTF. CDR3 sequence (DNA): TGTGCCAGCAGCTTTTCTGGTGGCTACACCTTC.

V is TRBV19 and J is TRBJ2-7; D is tentatively TRBD1 or TRBD2 (6 bases each). Germline CDR1 is LNHDA and CDR2 is SQIVND (reference sequence). There are 15 residues in the CDR3. Trimming pared 3 bases from V and 5 bases from J, leaving 17 bases between. CDR3 residues: CASSIVGGSRDEQYF. The CDR3 nucleotides are TGTGCCAGTAGTATTGTGGGGGGCTCTCGGGACGAGCAGTACTTC.

The CDR3 bases are TGTGCCAGCAGTTACTCCGTCGTGGGCTACAATGAGCAGTTCTTC. It is translated as CASSYSVVGYNEQFF. The chain couples TRBV6-5 to TRBJ2-1, with D unresolved. V dropped 0 bases and J dropped 3 bases, with 9 bases sitting between them. The germline V gene encodes CDR1 MNHEY and CDR2 SVGAGI. This CDR3 has 15 residues.

The rearrangement uses TRBV30 and TRBJ1-2, with D unclear. The CDR3 covers 15 residues. Per germline, CDR1 GTSNPN and CDR2 SVGIG (reference sequence). V lost 0 bases and J lost 0, with 11 bases in between. The CDR3 reads CAWSVPGRTNYGYTF. As DNA, the CDR3 is TGTGCCTGGAGTGTACCAGGACGGACTAACTATGGCTACACCTTC.

The J gene is TRBJ2-1, the V gene TRBV7-3; D gene ambiguous. The CDR3 loop spans 13 amino acids. The V and J ends lost 5 bases and 4 bases respectively, with 9 bases between them. Germline V gene lookup returns CDR1 SGHTA and CDR2 FQGTGA. CDR3 in amino acids: CASSQTAYNEQFF. CDR3 DNA: TGTGCCAGCAGCCAAACAGCTTACAATGAGCAGTTCTTC.

This clone was detected a few times. The genes are TRBV6-1 and TRBJ1-4; 7 bases match TRBD1. The junction had 3 bases not matched to a gene; V was cut back by 4 bases and J by 1 base. Germline V gives CDR1 MNHNS, CDR2 SASEGT. The CDR3 loop spans 15 amino acids. The CDR3, as DNA: TGTGCCAGCAGTGGGTACAGGGGAACTAATGAAAAACTGTTTTTT. The encoded protein is CASSGYRGTNEKLFF.

The chain has TRBV9 and TRBJ1-4; D is possibly TRBD1 (5 bases). CDR3 length: 15 amino acids. Trimming stripped 3 bases from V and 6 bases from J, with 15 bases between. CDR1 SGDLS and CDR2 YYNGEE come from the germline V gene. The chain's CDR3 is CASSEGWGEDEKLFF. As DNA, the CDR3 is TGTGCCAGCAGCGAGGGGTGGGGGGAGGATGAAAAACTGTTTTTT. Combining the CDR3 with reference TRBV9 and TRBJ1-4 gives the whole variable domain DSGVTQTPKHLITATGQRVTLRCSPRSGDLSVYWYQQSLDQGLQFLIQYYNGEERAKGNILERFSAQQFPDLHSELNLSSLELGDSALYFCASSEGWGEDEKLFFGSGTQLSVL.

CDR3 sequence: CASSLGGINEKLFF. CDR3 nucleotides: TGTGCCAGCAGCTTAGGGGGGATTAATGAAAAACTGTTTTTT. The chain carries TRBV7-9 and TRBJ1-4; D possibly corresponds to TRBD1 (5 bases). Between the trimmed V and J ends, which lost 1 base and 4 bases, there was a span of 7 bases. Germline CDR1 reads SEHNR; CDR2 reads FQNEAQ (reference sequence). The CDR3 runs 14 residues.

The rearrangement uses TRBV9 and TRBJ2-3; D remains ambiguous. Germline loops: CDR1 SGDLS, CDR2 YYNGEE. This CDR3 contains 13 residues. Trimming pared 4 bases from V and 0 bases from J, leaving 6 bases between. The CDR3 nucleotides read TGTGCCAGCAGCCCACCCAGCACAGATACGCAGTATTTT. Translating it yields CASSPPSTDTQYF.

This chain connects TRBV30 to TRBJ1-4; D gene unclear. Germline V gene data show CDR1 as GTSNPN and CDR2 as SVGIG (reference sequence). This CDR3 has 12 residues. The V end lost 0 bases, the J end lost 4 bases, and 3 bases lay between the germline ends. CDR3 sequence: CAWSVSNEKLFF. The CDR3 region has the DNA TGTGCCTGGAGTGTCAGTAATGAAAAACTGTTTTTT.

The genes are TRBV5-4 and TRBJ2-5; a weak D match, TRBD2 (7 bases). The CDR3 extends over 13 amino acids. V lost 6 bases, J lost 5 bases, and 14 bases lay in between. Germline V gene data show CDR1 as SGHNT and CDR2 as YYREEE (reference sequence). The CDR3 reads CASKGGARETQYF. The CDR3, as DNA: TGTGCCAGCAAGGGGGGGGCCAGGGAGACCCAGTACTTC.

The chain carries TRBV6-1 and TRBJ1-4; D perhaps matches TRBD1 (5 bases). Germline CDR1 MNHNS, CDR2 SASEGT. The CDR3 runs to 14 residues. Trimming cost V 6 bases and J 3 bases, with 11 bases left between them. The CDR3 reads CASREQGANEKLFF. The DNA for the CDR3 is TGTGCCAGCAGAGAGCAGGGAGCTAATGAAAAACTGTTTTTT.

The chain couples TRBV15 to TRBJ1-2; the match to TRBD1 covers 12 bases. With V trimmed by 5 bases and J by 2 bases, 3 bases remained unmatched. The CDR3 is 15 residues long. The germline V gene has CDR1 LNHNV and CDR2 YYDKDF (reference sequence). Here the CDR3 DNA reads TGTGCCACCAGCCCGGGGACAGGGGGCAACTATGGCTACACCTTC. This translates into CATSPGTGGNYGYTF.

The rearrangement uses TRBV27 and TRBJ1-5; D remains ambiguous. The V gene's germline CDR1 is MNHEY and CDR2 SMNVEV (reference sequence). There are 17 residues in the CDR3. Trimming cost V 5 bases and J 0 bases, with 17 bases left between them. CDR3 sequence (DNA): TGTGCCAGCAGTCTACTACCCCTCAGCCCTAGCAATCAGCCCCAGCATTTT. This encodes CASSLLPLSPSNQPQHF.